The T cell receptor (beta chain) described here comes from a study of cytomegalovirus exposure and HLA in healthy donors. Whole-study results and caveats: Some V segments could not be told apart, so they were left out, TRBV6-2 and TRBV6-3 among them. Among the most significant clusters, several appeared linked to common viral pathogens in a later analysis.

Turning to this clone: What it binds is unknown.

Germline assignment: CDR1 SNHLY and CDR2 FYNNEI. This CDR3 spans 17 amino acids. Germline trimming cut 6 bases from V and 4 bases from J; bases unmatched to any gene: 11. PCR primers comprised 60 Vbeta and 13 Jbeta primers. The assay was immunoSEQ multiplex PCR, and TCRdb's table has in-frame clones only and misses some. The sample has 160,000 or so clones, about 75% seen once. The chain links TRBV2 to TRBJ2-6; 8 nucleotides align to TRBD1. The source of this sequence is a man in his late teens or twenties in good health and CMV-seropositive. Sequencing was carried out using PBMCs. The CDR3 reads CASRSSATGAGANVLTF. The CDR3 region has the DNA TGTGCCAGCAGGTCCAGCGCGACAGGGGCCGGGGCCAACGTCCTGACTTTC.